Detailed here is one T cell receptor (beta chain). Its specificity is not known. Per germline, CDR1 SGHRS and CDR2 YFSETQ. The CDR3 spans 13 residues. The V and J ends lost 2 bases and 4 bases respectively, with 9 bases between them. This sample is drawn from a study of cytomegalovirus exposure and HLA in healthy donors. The wider study: In an earlier analysis, approximately 120 million unique TCR beta sequences were found from approximately 190 million T cells. Study-level points and caveats: The authors later linked a missense DCLRE1C variant to TCR beta V- and J-gene trimming.

PCR employed 60 Vbeta and 13 Jbeta primers. TCRdb's table, derived via immunoSEQ multiplex PCR, lists solely in-frame clones and lacks some. The repertoire holds tens of thousands of clones, approximately 60% seen once, with 20% to 25% in the top ten. V usage is TRBV5-1 and J usage is TRBJ2-5, with unresolved D. Specimen: PBMCs. The receptor was isolated from a woman aged 45 to 65 in good health and CMV-seropositive. CDR3 sequence reads: CASSLLSGETQYF. In DNA, the CDR3 is TGCGCCAGCAGCTTATTATCGGGAGAGACCCAGTACTTC.